This T cell receptor beta chain is from a study of T cells after yellow fever vaccination. Study conclusions and caveats: Some clonotypes were seen in both the CD4 and the CD8 compartments. These made up a small share and likely arose from convergent recombination. The presence of abundant clonotypes contaminating from the bulk population was possible in FACS-sorted repertoires. Post-booster repertoires contained most primary-vaccination clones again (about 95% CD4, less than 90% CD8).

This clonotype was found many times. Its antigen is not known. The CDR3 has 12 residues. CDR1 and CDR2 (germline): LNHNV, YYDKDF (reference sequence). With 9 bases removed from V and 8 bases from J, the gap between germline ends came to 16 bases. Template switching by 5'RACE produced TCR cDNA, adding a universal primer site and UMIs. TCRdb reanalysed the 5' RACE reads using MiXCR and keeps one entry per CDR3 protein. This table has some 130,000 distinct CDR3 sequences, 6.6% appearing once. Sample: CD4+ T cells sorted from PBMCs, taken 10 days after the yellow fever booster vaccination. The rearrangement uses TRBV15 and TRBJ1-2; no reliable D call. The source is a man aged 30 to 45 who received the YFV17D yellow fever vaccine. CDR3 loop: CATVSENYGYTF. The CDR3 DNA is TGTGCCACGGTCAGTGAGAATTACGGCTACACCTTC.